The present entry profiles one TCR beta chain with its context. This sample is drawn from a study of T cells in Graves' hyperthyroidism and ophthalmopathy. Study context: Peripheral blood was acquired at first diagnosis, ahead of any therapy whatsoever.

Trimming removed 5 bases at V and 8 bases at J, with 6 bases between. This CDR3 has 10 residues. In germline, CDR1 is GTSNPN, CDR2 SVGIG (reference sequence). TCR beta CDR3 region amplification was performed from RNA transcripts. In the first-round RT-PCR of the TCR CDR3, the HTBI primer set was used. TCRdb independently ran MiXCR on the multiplex PCR reads; one entry per CDR3 protein. The sample holds about 530,000 distinct CDR3 sequences; roughly 17% are singletons and the top ten take 17%. The study included ophthalmopathy patients with Clinical Activity Score at least 3, NOSPECS grade at least 4 and duration under 3 months.

This clonotype was obtained from a woman aged 18-29 years with Graves' ophthalmopathy. The rearrangement uses TRBV30 and TRBJ2-2; D is unresolved. Source material: blood. The CDR3 bases are TGTGCCTGGCAGGAGGGGGAGCTGTTTTTT. Protein product: CAWQEGELFF.